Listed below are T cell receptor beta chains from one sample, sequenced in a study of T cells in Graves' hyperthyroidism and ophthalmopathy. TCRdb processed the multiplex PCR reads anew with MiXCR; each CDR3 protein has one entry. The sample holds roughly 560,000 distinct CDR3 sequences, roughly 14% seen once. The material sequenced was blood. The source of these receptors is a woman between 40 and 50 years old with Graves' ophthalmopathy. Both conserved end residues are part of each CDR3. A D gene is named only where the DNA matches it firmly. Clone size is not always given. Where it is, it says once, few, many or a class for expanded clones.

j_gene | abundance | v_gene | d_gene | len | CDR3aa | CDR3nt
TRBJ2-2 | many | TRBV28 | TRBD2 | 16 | CASSSGTSGNTGELFF | TGTGCCAGCAGCTCGGGGACTAGCGGAAACACCGGGGAGCTGTTTTTT
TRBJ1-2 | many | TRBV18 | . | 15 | CASSPPGTGYDGYTF | TGTGCCAGCTCACCACCGGGAACAGGTTACGATGGCTACACCTTC
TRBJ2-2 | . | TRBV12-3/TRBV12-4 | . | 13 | CASSFGSIRELFF | TGTGCCAGCAGTTTTGGGAGTATCCGGGAGCTGTTTTTT
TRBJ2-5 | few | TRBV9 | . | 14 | CASSGSVGTETQYF | TGTGCCAGCAGCGGAAGTGTCGGGACGGAGACCCAGTACTTC
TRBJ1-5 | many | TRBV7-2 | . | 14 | CASSLGRVHQPQHF | TGTGCCAGCAGCTTAGGCCGGGTCCATCAGCCCCAGCATTTT
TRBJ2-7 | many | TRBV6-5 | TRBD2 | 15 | CASSYGGESTYEQYF | TGTGCCAGCAGTTACGGGGGGGAGAGCACCTACGAGCAGTACTTC
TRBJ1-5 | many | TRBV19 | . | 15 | CASSIPAPSNQPQHF | TGTGCCAGTAGTATACCGGCCCCTAGCAATCAGCCCCAGCATTTT
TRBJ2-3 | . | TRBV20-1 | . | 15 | CSASNSALAGDTQYF | TGCAGTGCTAGTAATAGCGCGTTGGCGGGAGATACGCAGTATTTT
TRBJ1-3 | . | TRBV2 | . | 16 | CASSEVGRTTGDTIYF | TGTGCCAGCAGTGAAGTGGGGCGGACAACCGGGGACACCATATATTTT
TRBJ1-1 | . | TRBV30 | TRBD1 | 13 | CAWSPGQETEAFF | TGTGCCTGGTCACCGGGACAGGAGACTGAAGCTTTCTTT
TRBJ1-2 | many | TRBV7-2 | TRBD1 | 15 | CASSSTPGQNYGYTF | TGTGCCAGCAGCTCTACTCCGGGACAGAACTATGGCTACACCTTC
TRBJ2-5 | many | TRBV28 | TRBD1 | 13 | CASAGTGRETQYF | TGTGCCAGCGCCGGGACAGGCCGAGAGACCCAGTACTTC
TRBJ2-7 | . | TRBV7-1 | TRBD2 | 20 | CASSSQGPGLAGLMSYEQYF | TGTGCCAGCAGCTCCCAGGGACCGGGACTAGCGGGACTAATGTCCTACGAGCAGTACTTC
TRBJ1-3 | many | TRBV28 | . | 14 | CASRGPNSGNTIYF | TGTGCCAGCAGAGGACCGAACTCTGGAAACACCATATATTTT
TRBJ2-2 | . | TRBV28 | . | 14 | CASSPTFPSLELFF | TGTGCCAGCAGCCCCACCTTTCCCTCTTTGGAGCTGTTTTTT
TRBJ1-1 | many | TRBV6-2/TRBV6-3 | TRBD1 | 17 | CASSRTDGQGIGTEAFF | TGTGCCAGCAGTCGAACGGATGGACAGGGAATCGGCACTGAAGCTTTCTTT
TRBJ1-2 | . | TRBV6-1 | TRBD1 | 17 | CASSEAGTGGGNYGYTF | TGTGCCAGCAGTGAAGCCGGGACAGGGGGAGGGAACTATGGCTACACCTTC
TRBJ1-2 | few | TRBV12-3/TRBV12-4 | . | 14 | CASTPNRGDYGYTF | TGTGCCAGCACCCCAAATCGGGGTGACTATGGCTACACCTTC
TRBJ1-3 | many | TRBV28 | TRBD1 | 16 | CASRTGGPISGNTIYF | TGTGCCAGCAGAACAGGGGGACCAATATCTGGAAACACCATATATTTT
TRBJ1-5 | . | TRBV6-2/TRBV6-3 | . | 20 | CASSYPATREEGQSNQPQHF | TGTGCCAGCAGTTACCCCGCCACCCGAGAGGAAGGACAAAGCAATCAGCCCCAGCATTTT
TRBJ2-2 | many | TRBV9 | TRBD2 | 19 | CASSVVVLDWGGGTGELFF | TGTGCCAGCAGCGTAGTCGTCTTGGACTGGGGGGGTGGCACCGGGGAGCTGTTTTTT
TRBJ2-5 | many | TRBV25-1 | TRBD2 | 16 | CASSGTSGSNQETQYF | TGTGCCAGCAGTGGGACTAGCGGGAGCAATCAAGAGACCCAGTACTTC
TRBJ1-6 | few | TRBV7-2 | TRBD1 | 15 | CASSNLGQGGSPLHF | TGTGCCAGCAGCAACTTAGGACAGGGGGGTTCACCCCTCCACTTT
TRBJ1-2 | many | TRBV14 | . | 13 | CASSQASATGYTF | TGTGCCAGCAGCCAAGCGTCCGCGACGGGCTACACCTTC
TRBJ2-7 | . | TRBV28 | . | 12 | CASTLGYGEQYF | TGTGCCAGCACCCTGGGATATGGCGAGCAGTACTTC
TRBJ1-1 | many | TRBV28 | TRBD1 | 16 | CASRTRWDRMNTEAFF | TGTGCCAGCAGGACACGGTGGGACAGGATGAACACTGAAGCTTTCTTT
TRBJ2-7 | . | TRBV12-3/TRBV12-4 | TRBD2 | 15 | CASSLQGTSGFEQYF | TGTGCCAGCAGTCTTCAGGGGACTAGCGGGTTCGAGCAGTACTTC
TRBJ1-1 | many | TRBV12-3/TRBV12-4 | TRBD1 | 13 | CASRRQGTPEAFF | TGTGCCAGCAGACGACAGGGGACCCCGGAAGCTTTCTTT
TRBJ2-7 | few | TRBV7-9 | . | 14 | CASSLYRDPGTQYF | TGTGCCAGCAGCTTGTACCGGGACCCAGGGACGCAGTACTTC
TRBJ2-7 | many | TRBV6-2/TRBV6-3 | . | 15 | CASSYGGYSSYEQYF | TGTGCCAGCAGTTATGGGGGGTATTCTTCCTACGAGCAGTACTTC
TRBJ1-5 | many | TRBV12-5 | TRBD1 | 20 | CASGLRRYGVGQVDDQPQHF | TGTGCTAGTGGTTTACGGCGTTACGGGGTAGGACAGGTAGACGATCAGCCCCAGCATTTT
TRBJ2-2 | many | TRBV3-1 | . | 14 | CASSQLRVPGELFF | TGTGCCAGCAGCCAGTTGAGGGTCCCCGGGGAGCTGTTTTTT
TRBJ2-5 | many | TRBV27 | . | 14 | CASSSPSRAETQYF | TGTGCCAGCAGTTCCCCCTCCAGGGCGGAGACCCAGTACTTC
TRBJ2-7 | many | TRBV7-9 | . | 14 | CASSPSDSSYEQYF | TGTGCCAGCAGCCCTTCAGACAGTTCCTACGAGCAGTACTTC
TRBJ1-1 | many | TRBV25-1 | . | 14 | CASSEYATNTEAFF | TGTGCCAGCAGTGAATATGCCACAAACACTGAAGCTTTCTTT
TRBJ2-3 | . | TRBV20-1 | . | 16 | CSARDANRDHTDTQYF | TGCAGTGCTAGAGATGCAAACCGGGACCACACAGATACGCAGTATTTT
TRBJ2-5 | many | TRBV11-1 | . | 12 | CASSLETETQYF | TGTGCCAGCAGCTTAGAGACGGAGACCCAGTACTTC
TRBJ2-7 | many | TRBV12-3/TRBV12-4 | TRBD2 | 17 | CASRPGPAGVRSYEQYF | TGTGCCAGCAGACCAGGCCCAGCGGGAGTCCGCTCCTACGAGCAGTACTTC
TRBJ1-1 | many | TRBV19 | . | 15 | CASSPDSSGNTEAFF | TGTGCCAGTAGTCCCGACTCATCAGGTAACACTGAAGCTTTCTTT
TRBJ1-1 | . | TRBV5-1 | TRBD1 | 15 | CASAQGKGPNTEAFF | TGCGCCAGCGCACAGGGGAAAGGGCCGAACACTGAAGCTTTCTTT
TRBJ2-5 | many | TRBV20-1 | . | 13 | CSARDPGGETQYF | TGCAGTGCTAGAGATCCAGGCGGGGAGACCCAGTACTTC
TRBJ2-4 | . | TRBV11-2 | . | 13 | CASSEKERDIQYF | TGTGCCAGCAGCGAAAAGGAACGGGACATTCAGTACTTC
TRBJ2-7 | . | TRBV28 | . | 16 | CASSSSKGNVHYEQYF | TGTGCCAGCAGTTCCTCCAAAGGGAACGTTCACTACGAGCAGTACTTC
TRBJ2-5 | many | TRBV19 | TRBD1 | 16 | CASSITGQGPGETQYF | TGTGCCAGTAGTATAACGGGACAGGGGCCGGGGGAGACCCAGTACTTC
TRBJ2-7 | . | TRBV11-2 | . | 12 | CASDGGGYEQYF | TGTGCCTCCGACGGGGGTGGCTACGAGCAGTACTTC
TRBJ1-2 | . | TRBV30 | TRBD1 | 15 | CAWSFFGTGADGYTF | TGTGCCTGGAGTTTCTTTGGGACAGGGGCTGATGGCTACACCTTC
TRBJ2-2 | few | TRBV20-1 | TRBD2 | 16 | CSARRTSGSIAGELFF | TGCAGTGCTAGAAGGACTAGCGGGAGTATCGCCGGGGAGCTGTTTTTT
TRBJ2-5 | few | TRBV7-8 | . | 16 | CASSPVRSRREETQYF | TGTGCCAGCAGCCCAGTCAGGTCCAGGCGGGAAGAGACCCAGTACTTC
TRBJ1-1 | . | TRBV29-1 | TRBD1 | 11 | CSGIQGNEAFF | TGCAGCGGCATACAGGGGAATGAAGCTTTCTTT
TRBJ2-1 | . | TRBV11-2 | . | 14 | CASSLGGGQETQFF | TGTGCCAGCAGCTTAGGAGGGGGGCAAGAGACCCAGTTCTTC
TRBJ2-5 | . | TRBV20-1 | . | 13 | CSPSREGGETQYF | TGCAGTCCTAGTCGTGAGGGTGGGGAGACCCAGTACTTC
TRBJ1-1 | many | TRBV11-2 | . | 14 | CASSLALDGVEAFF | TGTGCCAGCAGCTTAGCCTTGGACGGAGTTGAAGCTTTCTTT
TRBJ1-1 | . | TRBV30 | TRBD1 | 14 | CAWSEGQRNTEAFF | TGTGCCTGGAGTGAGGGACAGAGGAACACTGAAGCTTTCTTT
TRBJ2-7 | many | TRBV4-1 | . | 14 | CASSHPEAGREQYF | TGCGCCAGCAGCCACCCCGAGGCAGGGCGCGAGCAGTACTTC
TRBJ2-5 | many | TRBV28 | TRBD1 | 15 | CASSFSRQGQETQYF | TGTGCCAGCAGTTTTTCTCGACAGGGACAAGAGACCCAGTACTTC
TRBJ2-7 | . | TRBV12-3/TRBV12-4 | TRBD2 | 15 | CACSSSGTTPLEQYF | TGTGCCTGCAGTTCATCCGGGACTACTCCCTTGGAGCAGTACTTC
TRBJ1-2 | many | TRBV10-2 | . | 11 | CASSEVGGYTF | TGCGCCAGCAGTGAAGTCGGGGGCTACACCTTC
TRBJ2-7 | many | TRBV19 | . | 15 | CASSMGQNPSYEQYF | TGTGCCAGTAGTATGGGTCAGAACCCCTCCTACGAGCAGTACTTC
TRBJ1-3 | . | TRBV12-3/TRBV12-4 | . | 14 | CASRIQGSGNTIYF | TGTGCCAGCAGGATACAGGGTTCTGGAAACACCATATATTTT